This entry describes one T cell receptor (beta chain). These data come from a study of blood T cell repertoires in COVID-19. Clones were sequenced by immunoSEQ multiplex PCR, and TCRdb holds only the in-frame ones, with some missing. The sample shows under 250,000 clones, 80% to 85% of them seen only once. V was trimmed by 5 bases and J by 7 bases, leaving 11 bases between them. The CDR3 runs 13 residues. The TCR was taken from a man aged 50 or older with active or convalescent COVID-19. The genes are TRBV12-3 or TRBV12-4 and TRBJ1-4; D unresolved. Sequenced input: peripheral blood. The CDR3 nucleotides read TGTGCCAGCAGTCCACTCTCCGGTGAAAAACTGTTTTTT. It translates to CASSPLSGEKLFF.